Shown below are 32 T cell receptor beta chains from a single sample sequenced in a study of blood T cell repertoires in COVID-19 (dated by TCRdb to about 2020). Library construction relied on the immunoSEQ multiplex PCR assay. TCRdb provides this immuneACCESS table in a form limited to in-frame rearrangements. Some clones are lacking; in checked studies, under half of them reflect an unresolved V gene, and why the rest are absent is not known. For this sample there are 150,000 to 200,000 clones; less than 90% appear just once. 2.1% of the sample goes to the ten largest clones. Material for sequencing was peripheral blood. Every receptor here comes from a man in his 70s with active or convalescent COVID-19.

The chain uses TRBV10-2 and TRBJ2-7, with 8 bases identical to TRBD1. This CDR3 is 13 amino acids long. Germline V CDR1 and CDR2: WSHSY, SAAADI. Trimming at V came to 5 bases and at J to 7 bases, leaving 7 bases not matched to a gene. The CDR3 DNA reads as TGCGCCAGCAGTCAGGGGGCGGGGTGGGAGCAGTACTTC. It encodes CASSQGAGWEQYF.

The chain carries TRBV7-9 and TRBJ1-2; 7 nucleotides align to TRBD1. V lost 2 bases, J lost 2 bases, and 2 bases stayed unmatched. Germline loops: CDR1 SEHNR, CDR2 FQNEAQ (reference sequence). The CDR3 loop spans 14 amino acids. The CDR3: CASSLSTGNYGYTF. The CDR3, as DNA: TGTGCCAGCAGCTTATCGACAGGGAACTATGGCTACACCTTC.

CDR3 sequence reads: CASSPPGRSEAFF. Written as DNA, the CDR3 is TGTGCCAGCAGTCCACCGGGGAGGAGTGAAGCTTTCTTT. The genes are TRBV6-5 and TRBJ1-1; D not certain. V was cut by 5 bases and J by 7 bases, with 14 bases left in between. Germline V gene lookup returns CDR1 MNHEY and CDR2 SVGAGI. This CDR3 is 13 amino acids long.

This clone appeared a single time. The V gene is TRBV5-1, the J gene TRBJ2-1, with 9 bases fitting TRBD1. Trimming at V came to 5 bases and at J to 3 bases, leaving 9 bases not matched to a gene. Germline lookup yields CDR1 SGHRS and CDR2 YFSETQ. This CDR3 contains 16 residues. In DNA, the CDR3 is TGCGCCAGCAGTGGGGGGACAGGGAATTTCTACAATGAGCAGTTCTTC. Its translation is CASSGGTGNFYNEQFF.

The genes are TRBV29-1 and TRBJ1-3; 8 nucleotides agree with TRBD1. The length of the CDR3 is 14 residues. Germline CDR1 SQVTM, CDR2 ANQGSEA. V lost 7 bases and J lost 4; bases outside the gene matches: 9. The CDR3 DNA reads TGCAGCGCGGGACACCGGGACAGGGGAAACACCATATATTTT. Residues: CSAGHRDRGNTIYF.

This sequence joins TRBV19 and TRBJ1-5; 7 bases are a match to TRBD1. The ends lost 1 base at V and 5 bases at J; junction bases unmatched: 5. The CDR3 loop spans 15 amino acids. Germline CDR1 is LNHDA and CDR2 is SQIVND (reference sequence). CDR3 DNA: TGTGCCAGTAGTATAGGACAGGGCCTATATCAGCCCCAGCATTTT. Translating gives CASSIGQGLYQPQHF.

This rearrangement joins TRBV28 to TRBJ2-7, with TRBD1 matching over 8 bases. The V gene's germline CDR1 is MDHEN and CDR2 SYDVKM. V shed 3 bases, J shed 0 bases, and the junction held 1 base outside the gene matches. This CDR3 contains 14 residues. The CDR3 nucleotides read TGTGCCAGCAGTTTTACAGGGGGCTCCTACGAGCAGTACTTC. Its translation is CASSFTGGSYEQYF.

The chain recombines TRBV6-5 with TRBJ2-1, with 8 bases matching TRBD2. The V gene end was trimmed by 2 bases and the J gene end by 9 bases; junction bases not matched to a gene: 12. From germline, CDR1 is MNHEY and CDR2 SVGAGI. The CDR3 extends over 16 amino acids. The CDR3 spells CASSYRIGGASGEQFF. The CDR3 DNA follows: TGTGCCAGCAGTTACCGGATCGGGGGGGCCTCCGGTGAGCAGTTCTTC.

This clone has more than one count but fewer than ten. The V call is TRBV11-2, the J call TRBJ2-3; the D gene is possibly TRBD2 (6 bases). Per the germline V gene, CDR1 is SGHAT and CDR2 is FQNNGV. The CDR3 is 15 amino acids. V gave up 3 bases and J gave up 2 bases, with 12 bases separating them. CDR3 DNA: TGTGCCAGCAGCTTTGCGGGACTTACCACAGATACGCAGTATTTT. It specifies CASSFAGLTTDTQYF.

This chain connects TRBV10-3 to TRBJ1-5; 7 nucleotides match TRBD1. The CDR3 totals 15 residues. The germline V gene has CDR1 ENHRY and CDR2 SYGVKD. The ends lost 4 bases at V and 3 bases at J; junction bases unmatched: 6. The CDR3 spells CAISGSGQHNQPQHF. In DNA form, the CDR3 reads TGTGCCATCAGTGGATCGGGACAGCACAATCAGCCCCAGCATTTT.

The chain joins TRBV5-4 to TRBJ2-1, with 16 bases that match TRBD2. The V gene's germline CDR1 is SGHNT and CDR2 YYREEE (reference sequence). J was trimmed by 11 bases and V by 2 bases; bases with no gene match: 7. The CDR3 covers 16 residues. The DNA for the CDR3 is TGTGCCAGCAGCTTACCCGGGACTAGCGGGGGGGGGAAGCAGTTCTTC. Its protein product is CASSLPGTSGGGKQFF.

This chain links TRBV15 with TRBJ2-7; D perhaps matches TRBD1 (6 bases). Germline CDR1 is LNHNV and CDR2 is YYDKDF (reference sequence). This CDR3 region has 16 residues. V lost 0 bases and J lost 3, with 15 bases in between. The CDR3 DNA is TGTGCCACCAGCAGAGAGCTCACTATACAGGGCTACGAGCAGTACTTC. This sequence encodes CATSRELTIQGYEQYF.

The chain is built from TRBV11-2 and TRBJ2-3, with a weak D call TRBD1 (6 bases). Looked up from germline, CDR1 is SGHAT and CDR2 is FQNNGV. Trimming removed 5 bases from V and 5 bases from J, with 14 bases in between. The CDR3 length is 14 residues. Here the CDR3 reads CASSPDSGVDTQYF. CDR3 bases: TGTGCCAGCAGCCCCGACTCAGGGGTAGATACGCAGTATTTT. Drawing the rest from reference TRBV11-2 and TRBJ2-3, the complete variable domain is EAGVAQSPRYKIIEKRQSVAFWCNPISGHATLYWYQQILGQGPKLLIQFQNNGVVDDSQLPKDRFSAERLKGVDSTLKIQPAKLEDSAVYLCASSPDSGVDTQYFGPGTRLTVL.

The genes are TRBV7-8 and TRBJ2-1; the D is unclear. Trimming left V 1 base short and J 0 bases short, with 7 bases between. This CDR3 has 15 residues. The germline CDR1 and CDR2 sequences are SGHVS and FQNEAQ. The DNA of the CDR3 is TGTGCCAGCAGCTTAGAGCAGGTCTCCTACAATGAGCAGTTCTTC. Amino acids: CASSLEQVSYNEQFF. The complete variable domain, with remaining parts taken from reference TRBV7-8 and TRBJ2-1, reads GAGVSQSPRYKVAKRGQDVALRCDPISGHVSLFWYQQALGQGPEFLTYFQNEAQLDKSGLPSDRFFAERPEGSVSTLKIQRTQQEDSAVYLCASSLEQVSYNEQFFGPGTRLTVL.

The gene calls are TRBV4-1 and TRBJ2-2; 9 bases agree with TRBD1. V lost 3 bases to trimming and J lost 3 bases; unmatched junction nucleotides: 2. Germline V gene data show CDR1 as MGHRA and CDR2 as YSYEKL. The CDR3 has 15 amino acids. In DNA form, the CDR3 reads TGCGCCAGCAGCCATCGGACAGGGGACACCGGGGAGCTGTTTTTT. It codes for CASSHRTGDTGELFF.

The V call is TRBV11-2, the J call TRBJ2-7, with TRBD2 identical over 12 bases. The germline V gene encodes CDR1 SGHAT and CDR2 FQNNGV. The V gene end was trimmed by 4 bases and the J gene end by 3 bases; junction bases not matched to a gene: 4. This CDR3 comprises 15 residues. The DNA of the CDR3 is TGTGCCAGCAGCTCTAGCGGGAGGGCCCTCTACGAGCAGTACTTC. It translates to CASSSSGRALYEQYF.

V is TRBV6-5 and J is TRBJ1-2; 8 nucleotides align to TRBD1. Germline-derived CDR1 and CDR2 are MNHEY and SVGAGI. V was clipped by 1 base and J by 8 bases; unmatched bases: 9. The CDR3 loop spans 15 amino acids. The DNA for the CDR3 is TGTGCCAGCAGTTACTTGCTACAGGGGGTTGAAGGCTACACCTTC. Residues: CASSYLLQGVEGYTF.

This clone has just a few counts. This sequence joins TRBV5-1 and TRBJ1-2; a possible D gene is TRBD1 (5 bases). The CDR3 extends over 14 amino acids. Germline V gene lookup returns CDR1 SGHRS and CDR2 YFSETQ. Trimming stripped 0 bases from V and 6 bases from J, with 12 bases between. The CDR3 loop reads CASSLALGEDGYTF. The CDR3 nucleotides read TGCGCCAGCAGCTTGGCCCTAGGGGAAGATGGCTACACCTTC.

The chain has TRBV21-1 and TRBJ2-4; the D segment call TRBD2 is taken from the table without a DNA check. TRBV21-1 is deemed a pseudogene. CDR3 size: 14 residues. CDR3: CASSKESSLNIQYF. In nucleotides, the CDR3 is TGTGCCAGCAGCAAAGAGTCTAGTCTAAACATTCAGTACTTC.

This rearrangement joins TRBV14 to TRBJ1-1; D ambiguous. Germline V gene sequence: CDR1 SGHDN, CDR2 FVKESK. V lost 0 bases and J 1 base, leaving 3 bases between the germline ends. The CDR3 runs 13 residues. The CDR3 spells CASSQDRNTEAFF. The CDR3 nucleotides read TGTGCCAGCAGCCAAGACCGGAACACTGAAGCTTTCTTT.

The gene calls are TRBV28 and TRBJ1-5, with 9 bases identical to TRBD1. V shed 1 base and J 15 bases; nucleotides not matched to a gene: 4. Germline V gene sequence: CDR1 MDHEN, CDR2 SYDVKM. This CDR3 region has 12 residues. CDR3: CASSLLTGGWHF. The CDR3, as DNA: TGTGCCAGCAGTTTATTGACAGGGGGGTGGCATTTT.

The chain couples TRBV18 to TRBJ1-2; 7 positions match TRBD1. This CDR3 has 15 amino acids. Trimming took 0 bases from V and 4 from J; bases not matched to a gene: 5. Germline V gene sequence: CDR1 KGHSH, CDR2 LQKENI. CDR3 nucleotides: TGTGCCAGCTCACCACCGGGGACAGTGATCTATGGCTACACCTTC. This gives the protein CASSPPGTVIYGYTF.

CDR3: CASREGAKGYTF. In nucleotides, the CDR3 is TGTGCCAGCAGGGAGGGGGCTAAGGGCTACACCTTC. The chain is built from TRBV6-5 and TRBJ1-2, with 7 positions matching TRBD1. The germline CDR1 and CDR2 sequences are MNHEY and SVGAGI. V dropped 6 bases and J dropped 8; count of bases not matched to a gene: 6. There are 12 residues in the CDR3.

This clone was detected only once. The genes are TRBV29-1 and TRBJ2-7, with D possibly matching TRBD1 (5 bases). The CDR3 runs to 11 residues. V shed 5 bases and J shed 6 bases, with 11 bases lying between them. Per germline, CDR1 SQVTM and CDR2 ANQGSEA. The chain's CDR3 is CSVPQGSEQYF. Written as DNA, the CDR3 is TGCAGCGTTCCCCAGGGTTCCGAGCAGTACTTC.

This clone was detected once. The rearrangement links TRBV7-2 to TRBJ1-4; D is ambiguous. This CDR3 is 16 amino acids long. Trimming stripped 2 bases from V and 5 bases from J, with 15 bases between. Germline V gene sequence: CDR1 SGHTA, CDR2 FQGNSA. The CDR3 sequence is CASSLRAGRGNEKLFF. The CDR3 DNA follows: TGTGCCAGCAGCTTAAGGGCAGGAAGAGGGAATGAAAAACTGTTTTTT. Supplemented by reference TRBV7-2 and TRBJ1-4, the full variable domain reads GAGVSQSPSNKVTEKGKDVELRCDPISGHTALYWYRQSLGQGLEFLIYFQGNSAPDKSGLPSDRFSAERTGGSVSTLTIQRTQQEDSAVYLCASSLRAGRGNEKLFFGSGTQLSVL.

The chain links TRBV6-6 to TRBJ2-5, with D perhaps matching TRBD1 (6 bases). This CDR3 has 15 residues. The V gene lost 2 bases and the J gene lost 1 base, with 11 bases spanning the gap. CDR1 MNHNY and CDR2 SVGAGI come from the germline V gene (reference sequence). As DNA, the CDR3 is TGTGCCAGCAGTTACGCCGGACAGTCCCAAGAGACCCAGTACTTC. This translates into CASSYAGQSQETQYF.

The chain employs TRBV5-4 and TRBJ2-3; 8 bases are a match to TRBD2. With 2 bases clipped from V and 4 bases from J, the junction kept 3 bases outside the gene matches. The CDR3 is 14 amino acids. Per the germline V gene, CDR1 is SGHNT and CDR2 is YYREEE (reference sequence). The CDR3 spells CASSFTAGADTQYF. In DNA form, the CDR3 reads TGTGCCAGCAGCTTCACAGCGGGAGCAGATACGCAGTATTTT.

The chain employs TRBV28 and TRBJ2-5; 10 bases agree with TRBD1. This CDR3 contains 16 residues. V shed 6 bases, J shed 3 bases, and the junction held 10 bases outside the gene matches. Germline V gene data show CDR1 as MDHEN and CDR2 as SYDVKM. The CDR3 bases are TGTGCCAGCAGCCAGAATCCGGGACAGGGGAAAGAGACCCAGTACTTC. Encoded protein: CASSQNPGQGKETQYF.

The chain joins TRBV20-1 to TRBJ2-3; D gene ambiguous. The ends were cut back, 3 bases at V and 6 bases at J, with 4 bases in the middle. The germline V gene encodes CDR1 DFQATT and CDR2 SNEGSKA (reference sequence). CDR3 length equals 10 residues. The CDR3 region has the DNA TGCAGTGCTAGGCGTGATACGCAGTATTTT. It is translated as CSARRDTQYF.

In this sample, this clone turned up once. This chain connects TRBV5-8 to TRBJ1-4; tentative D call: TRBD1 (5 bases). Germline V CDR1 and CDR2: SGHTS, YDEGEE. This CDR3 is built from 14 residues. Deletions cut 0 bases from V and 4 bases from J, with 7 bases between. The CDR3 sequence: CASSLGQLNEKLFF. Here the CDR3 DNA reads TGTGCCAGCAGCTTGGGACAGCTTAATGAAAAACTGTTTTTT. The variable domain in full, completed from reference TRBV5-8 and TRBJ1-4, reads EAGVTQSPTHLIKTRGQQATLRCSPISGHTSVYWYQQALGLGLQFLLWYDEGEERNRGNFPPRFSGRQFPNYSSELNVNALELEDSALYLCASSLGQLNEKLFFGSGTQLSVL.

This chain uses TRBV25-1 with TRBJ2-7, with 8 nucleotides matching TRBD2. J was trimmed by 3 bases and V by 3 bases; bases with no gene match: 4. The CDR3 has 14 residues. In germline, CDR1 is MGHDK, CDR2 SYGVNS. The CDR3 coding sequence is TGTGCCAGCAGTGATCCCGGGGGGGACTACGAGCAGTACTTC. Translation: CASSDPGGDYEQYF.

The gene calls are TRBV5-6 and TRBJ1-4, with 7 bases that match TRBD1. The V gene's germline CDR1 is SGHDT and CDR2 YYEEEE. The ends lost 3 bases at V and 5 bases at J; junction bases unmatched: 4. The CDR3 contains 14 residues. The CDR3 nucleotides are TGTGCCAGCAGCTACGGGACAGCCAATGAAAAACTGTTTTTT. Translating gives CASSYGTANEKLFF. Full variable domain (missing parts from reference TRBV5-6 and TRBJ1-4): DAGVTQSPTHLIKTRGQQVTLRCSPKSGHDTVSWYQQALGQGPQFIFQYYEEEERQRGNFPDRFSGHQFPNYSSELNVNALLLGDSALYLCASSYGTANEKLFFGSGTQLSVL.